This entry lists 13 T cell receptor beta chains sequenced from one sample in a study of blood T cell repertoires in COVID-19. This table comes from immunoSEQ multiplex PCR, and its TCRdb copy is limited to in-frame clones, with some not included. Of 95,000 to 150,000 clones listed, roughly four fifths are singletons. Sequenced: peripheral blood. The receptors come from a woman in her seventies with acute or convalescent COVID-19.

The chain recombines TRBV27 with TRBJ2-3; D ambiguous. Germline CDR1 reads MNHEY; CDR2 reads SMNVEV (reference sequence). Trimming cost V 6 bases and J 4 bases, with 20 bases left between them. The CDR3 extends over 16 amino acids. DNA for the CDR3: TGTGCCAGCAGACCCCGGTTAGTGCCCCTGGCAGATACGCAGTATTTT. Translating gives CASRPRLVPLADTQYF.

The CDR3 nucleotides read TGTGCCAGCAGTGAAAGAGGGACAGGGAGACAGCCCCAGCATTTT. The encoded protein is CASSERGTGRQPQHF. The rearrangement uses TRBV2 and TRBJ1-5, with 9 bases that match TRBD1. Germline CDR1 is SNHLY and CDR2 is FYNNEI. J was trimmed by 7 bases and V by 2 bases; bases with no gene match: 6. This CDR3 region has 15 residues.

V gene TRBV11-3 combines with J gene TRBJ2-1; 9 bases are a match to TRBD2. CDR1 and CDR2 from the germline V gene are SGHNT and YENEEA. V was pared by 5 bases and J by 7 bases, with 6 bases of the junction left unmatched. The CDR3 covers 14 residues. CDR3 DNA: TGTGCCAGCAGCAAGCGGGGGGAAAGGAATGAGCAGTTCTTC. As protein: CASSKRGERNEQFF.

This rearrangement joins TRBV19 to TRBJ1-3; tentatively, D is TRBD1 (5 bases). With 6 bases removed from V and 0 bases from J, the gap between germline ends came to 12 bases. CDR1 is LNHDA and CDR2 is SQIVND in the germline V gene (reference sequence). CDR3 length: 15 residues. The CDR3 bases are TGTGCCAGTAGGTACGACAGAACCTCTGGAAACACCATATATTTT. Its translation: CASRYDRTSGNTIYF.

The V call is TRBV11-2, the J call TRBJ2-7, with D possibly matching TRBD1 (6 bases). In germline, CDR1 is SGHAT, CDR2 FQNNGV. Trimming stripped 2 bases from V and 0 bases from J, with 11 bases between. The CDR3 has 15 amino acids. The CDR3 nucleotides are TGTGCCAGCAGCTTATGGGGGCAGGGCTCCTACGAGCAGTACTTC. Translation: CASSLWGQGSYEQYF.

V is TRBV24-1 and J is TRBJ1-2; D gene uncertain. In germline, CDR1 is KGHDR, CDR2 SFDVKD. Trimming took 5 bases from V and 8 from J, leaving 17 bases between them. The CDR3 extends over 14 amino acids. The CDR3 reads CATSADANYGGYTF. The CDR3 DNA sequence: TGTGCCACCAGTGCTGACGCCAACTATGGGGGCTACACCTTC.

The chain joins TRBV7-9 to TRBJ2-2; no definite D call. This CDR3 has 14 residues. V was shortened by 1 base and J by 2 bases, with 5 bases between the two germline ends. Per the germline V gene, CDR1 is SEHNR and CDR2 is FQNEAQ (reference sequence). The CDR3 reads CASSLVVNTGELFF. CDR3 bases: TGTGCCAGCAGCTTAGTAGTCAACACCGGGGAGCTGTTTTTT.

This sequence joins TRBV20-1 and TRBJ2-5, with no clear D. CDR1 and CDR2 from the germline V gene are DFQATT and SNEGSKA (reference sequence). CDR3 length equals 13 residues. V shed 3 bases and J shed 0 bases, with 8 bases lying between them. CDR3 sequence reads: CSASSEYQETQYF. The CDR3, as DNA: TGCAGTGCTAGTTCGGAGTACCAAGAGACCCAGTACTTC.

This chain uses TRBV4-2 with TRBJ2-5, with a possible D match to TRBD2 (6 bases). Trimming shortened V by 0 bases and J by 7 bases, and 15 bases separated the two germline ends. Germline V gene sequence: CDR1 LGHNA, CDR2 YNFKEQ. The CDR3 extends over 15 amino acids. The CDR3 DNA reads TGTGCCAGCAGCCAAGATAGCGGTTCCATAGGGACCCAGTACTTC. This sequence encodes CASSQDSGSIGTQYF.

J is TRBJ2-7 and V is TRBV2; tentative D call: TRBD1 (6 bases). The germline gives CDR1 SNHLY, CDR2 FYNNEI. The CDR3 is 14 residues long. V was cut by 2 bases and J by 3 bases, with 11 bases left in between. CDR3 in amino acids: CASSEQGLDYEQYF. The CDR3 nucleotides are TGTGCCAGCAGTGAACAGGGGCTAGACTACGAGCAGTACTTC. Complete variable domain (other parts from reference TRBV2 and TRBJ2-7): EPEVTQTPSHQVTQMGQEVILRCVPISNHLYFYWYRQILGQKVEFLVSFYNNEISEKSEIFDDQFSVERPDGSNFTLKIRSTKLEDSAMYFCASSEQGLDYEQYFGPGTRLTVT.

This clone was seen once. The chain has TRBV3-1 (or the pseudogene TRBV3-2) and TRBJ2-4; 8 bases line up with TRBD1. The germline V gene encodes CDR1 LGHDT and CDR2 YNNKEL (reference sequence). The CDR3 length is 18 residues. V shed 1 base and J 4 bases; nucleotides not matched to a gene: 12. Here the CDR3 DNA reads TGTGCCAGCAGCCAAGTTTCGTCAGGGGGCACTGATAAAAACATTCAGTACTTC. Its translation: CASSQVSSGGTDKNIQYF.

CDR3 coding DNA: TGTGCCAGCAGTTCCGGGACAGGGGAGGAAAAACTGTTTTTT. It codes for CASSSGTGEEKLFF. This rearrangement joins TRBV28 to TRBJ1-4, with TRBD1 matching 10 bases. V lost 4 bases and J lost 8; bases outside the gene matches: 4. In germline, CDR1 is MDHEN, CDR2 SYDVKM. The CDR3 consists of 14 residues.

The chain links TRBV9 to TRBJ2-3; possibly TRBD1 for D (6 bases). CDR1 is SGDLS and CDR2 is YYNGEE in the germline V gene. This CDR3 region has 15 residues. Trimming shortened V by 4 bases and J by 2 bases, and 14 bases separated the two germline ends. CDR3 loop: CASSPYGDNTDTQYF. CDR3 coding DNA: TGTGCCAGCAGCCCCTATGGGGACAACACAGATACGCAGTATTTT.